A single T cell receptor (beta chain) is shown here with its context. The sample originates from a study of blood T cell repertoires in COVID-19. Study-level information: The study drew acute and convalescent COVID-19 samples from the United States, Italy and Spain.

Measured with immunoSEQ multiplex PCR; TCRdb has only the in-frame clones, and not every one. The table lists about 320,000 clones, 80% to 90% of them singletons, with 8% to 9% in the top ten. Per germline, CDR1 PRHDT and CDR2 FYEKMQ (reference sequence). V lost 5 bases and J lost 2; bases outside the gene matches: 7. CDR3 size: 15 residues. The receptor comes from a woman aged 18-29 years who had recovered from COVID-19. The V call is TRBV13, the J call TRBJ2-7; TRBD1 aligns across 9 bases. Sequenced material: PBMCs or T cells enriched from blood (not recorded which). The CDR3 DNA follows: TGTGCCAGCAGCAGCCGACAGGGGGAGCCCTACGAGCAGTACTTC. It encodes CASSSRQGEPYEQYF.